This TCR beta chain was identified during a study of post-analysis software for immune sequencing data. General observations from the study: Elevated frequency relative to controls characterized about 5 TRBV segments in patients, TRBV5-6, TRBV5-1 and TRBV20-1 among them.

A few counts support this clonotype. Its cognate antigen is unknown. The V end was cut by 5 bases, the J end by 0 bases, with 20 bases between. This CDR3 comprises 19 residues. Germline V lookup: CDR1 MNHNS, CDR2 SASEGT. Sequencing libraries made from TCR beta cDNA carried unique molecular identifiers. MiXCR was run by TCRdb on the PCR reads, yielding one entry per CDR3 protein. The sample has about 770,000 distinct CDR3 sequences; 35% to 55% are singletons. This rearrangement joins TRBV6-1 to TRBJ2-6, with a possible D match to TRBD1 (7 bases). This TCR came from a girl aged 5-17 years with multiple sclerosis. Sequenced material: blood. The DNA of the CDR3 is TGTGCCAGCAGTCTTATTGGACAGGCGGAGGGCTCTGGGGCCAACGTCCTGACTTTC. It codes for CASSLIGQAEGSGANVLTF.